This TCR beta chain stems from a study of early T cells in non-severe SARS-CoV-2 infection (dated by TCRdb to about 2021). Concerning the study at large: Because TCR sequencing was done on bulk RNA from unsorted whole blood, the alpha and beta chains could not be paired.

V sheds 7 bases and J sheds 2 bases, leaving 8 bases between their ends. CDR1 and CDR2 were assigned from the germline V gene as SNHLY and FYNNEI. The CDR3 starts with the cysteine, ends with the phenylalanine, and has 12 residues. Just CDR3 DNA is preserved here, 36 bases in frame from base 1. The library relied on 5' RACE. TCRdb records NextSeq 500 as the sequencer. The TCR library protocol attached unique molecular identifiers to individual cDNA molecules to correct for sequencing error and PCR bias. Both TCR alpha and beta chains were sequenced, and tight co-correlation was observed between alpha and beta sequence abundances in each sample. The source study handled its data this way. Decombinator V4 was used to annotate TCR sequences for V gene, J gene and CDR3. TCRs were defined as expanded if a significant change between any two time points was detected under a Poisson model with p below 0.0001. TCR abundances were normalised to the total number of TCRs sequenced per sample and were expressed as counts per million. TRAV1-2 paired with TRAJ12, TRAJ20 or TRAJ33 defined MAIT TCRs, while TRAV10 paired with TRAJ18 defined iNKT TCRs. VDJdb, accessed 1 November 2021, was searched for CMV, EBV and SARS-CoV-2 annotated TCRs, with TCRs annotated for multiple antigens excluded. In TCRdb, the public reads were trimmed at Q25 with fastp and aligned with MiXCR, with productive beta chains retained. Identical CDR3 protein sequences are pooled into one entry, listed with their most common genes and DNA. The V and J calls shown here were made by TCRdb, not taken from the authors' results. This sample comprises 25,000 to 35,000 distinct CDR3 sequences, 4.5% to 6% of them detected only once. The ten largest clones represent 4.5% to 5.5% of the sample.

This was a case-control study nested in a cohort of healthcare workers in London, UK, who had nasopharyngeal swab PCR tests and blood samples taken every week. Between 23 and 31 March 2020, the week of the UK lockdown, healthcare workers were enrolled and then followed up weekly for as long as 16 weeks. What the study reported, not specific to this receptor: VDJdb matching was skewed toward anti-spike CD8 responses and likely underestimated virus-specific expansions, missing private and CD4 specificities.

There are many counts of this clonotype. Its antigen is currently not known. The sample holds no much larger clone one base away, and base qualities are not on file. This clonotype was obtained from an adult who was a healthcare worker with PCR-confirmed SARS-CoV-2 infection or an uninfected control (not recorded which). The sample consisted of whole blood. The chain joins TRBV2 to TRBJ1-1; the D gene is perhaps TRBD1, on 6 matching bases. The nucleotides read TGTGCCAGCACGGACAGAAACACTGAAGCTTTCTTT. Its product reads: CASTDRNTEAFF. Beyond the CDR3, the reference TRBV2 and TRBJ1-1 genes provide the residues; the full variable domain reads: EPEVTQTPSHQVTQMGQEVILRCVPISNHLYFYWYRQILGQKVEFLVSFYNNEISEKSEIFDDQFSVERPDGSNFTLKIRSTKLEDSAMYFCASTDRNTEAFFGQGTRLTVV.